A selection of T cell receptor beta chains follows, all from one sample in a study of T cell clonotyping in hematopoietic cell transplantation. Libraries were prepared by immunoSEQ multiplex PCR; TCRdb keeps only in-frame clonotypes and omits some of them. The sample holds about 80,000 clones, almost 97% seen once. The sequencing used peripheral blood mononuclear cells, collected before stem cell transplant. The receptors come from a woman between 45 and 60 years old with acute myeloid leukemia. Some clones in this sample may be carry-over from other donors' samples. Both conserved end residues are part of each CDR3. D genes are given only for firm matches. Some rows mark clone size as missing; the rest say once, few, many or name a class of expanded clone.

abundance	v_gene	j_gene	d_gene	CDR3aa	CDR3nt
NA	TRBV10-2	TRBJ2-7	TRBD2	CASSLAGGPYEQYF	TGCGCCAGCAGTCTGGCGGGAGGACCCTACGAGCAGTACTTC
NA	TRBV28	TRBJ2-4	NA	CASRLTGIQYF	TGTGCCAGCAGATTAACAGGGATTCAGTACTTC
NA	TRBV2	TRBJ1-5	NA	CASSKPGEGREDRPQHF	TGTGCCAGCAGTAAACCAGGAGAGGGGCGTGAGGACCGGCCCCAGCATTTT
NA	TRBV6-5	TRBJ2-1	TRBD1	CASSYEGARYNEQFF	TGTGCCAGCAGTTACGAGGGGGCGCGGTACAATGAGCAGTTCTTC
NA	TRBV5-8	TRBJ1-6	NA	CASSFGQGGNSPLHF	TGTGCCAGCAGCTTTGGGCAGGGTGGGAATTCACCCCTCCACTTT
NA	TRBV7-6	TRBJ2-5	NA	CASSSHQETQYF	TGTGCCAGCAGCTCACACCAAGAGACCCAGTACTTC
NA	TRBV7-8	TRBJ1-1	NA	CASSFRSGNTEAFF	TGTGCCAGCAGCTTTAGATCGGGGAACACTGAAGCTTTCTTT
NA	TRBV5-1	TRBJ2-1	TRBD2	CASSLAGGTLHEQFF	TGCGCCAGCAGCTTGGCCGGGGGGACTCTCCATGAGCAGTTCTTC
NA	TRBV19	TRBJ1-2	NA	CASARATNYGYTF	TGTGCCAGTGCGAGGGCCACTAACTATGGCTACACCTTC
NA	TRBV27	TRBJ1-2	TRBD1	CASSPGTGVIFFYGYTF	TGTGCCAGCAGTCCCGGGACAGGGGTGATCTTTTTCTATGGCTACACCTTC
few	TRBV14	TRBJ1-2	NA	CASSQFGQPERSF	TGTGCCAGCAGCCAATTTGGACAGCCAGAAAGGTCCTTC
NA	TRBV2	TRBJ1-4	TRBD1	CASSADRNNEKLFF	TGTGCCAGCAGCGCGGACAGGAATAATGAAAAACTGTTTTTT
NA	TRBV7-2	TRBJ1-3	TRBD1	CASSVRGLGNTIYF	TGTGCCAGCAGCGTCAGGGGGCTCGGAAACACCATATATTTT
NA	TRBV2	TRBJ1-2	NA	CARRQASLYGYTF	TGTGCCAGAAGACAGGCCTCCCTCTATGGCTACACCTTC
NA	TRBV27	TRBJ2-5	TRBD2	CASRQAGVGETQYF	TGTGCCAGCAGACAAGCGGGAGTGGGTGAGACCCAGTACTTC
NA	TRBV6-5	TRBJ2-7	TRBD2	CASSYSGGGADYEQYF	TGTGCCAGCAGTTATAGTGGCGGGGGGGCCGACTACGAGCAGTACTTC
NA	TRBV19	TRBJ2-5	TRBD2	CASTSAGGRGETQYF	TGTGCCAGTACCTCGGCGGGCGGGAGAGGGGAGACCCAGTACTTC
NA	TRBV9	TRBJ2-3	NA	CASSPDSARTGTQYF	TGTGCCAGCAGCCCGGATTCCGCTAGAACGGGTACGCAGTATTTT
NA	TRBV29-1	TRBJ2-1	NA	CSVVIRQTDYEQFF	TGCAGCGTTGTCATCCGCCAGACCGACTATGAGCAGTTCTTC
NA	TRBV2	TRBJ2-3	NA	CATPGAPGTQYF	TGTGCCACCCCCGGGGCCCCTGGTACGCAGTATTTT
NA	TRBV30	TRBJ2-5	NA	CAWSVGGVRETQYF	TGTGCCTGGAGTGTGGGCGGGGTTCGAGAGACCCAGTACTTC
NA	TRBV19	TRBJ1-1	NA	CASSISFSTEAFF	TGTGCCAGTAGTATCAGTTTTTCGACTGAAGCTTTCTTT
once	TRBV6-1	TRBJ1-1	NA	CASNLQRNTEAFF	TGTGCCAGCAACCTACAGCGGAACACTGAAGCTTTCTTT
once	TRBV29-1	TRBJ1-2	NA	CSAPMLNGYTF	TGCAGCGCCCCAATGTTGAATGGCTACACCTTC
NA	TRBV6-5	TRBJ1-4	NA	CASSTNRNEKLFF	TGTGCCAGCAGTACAAACAGGAATGAAAAACTGTTTTTT
NA	TRBV30	TRBJ1-2	NA	CAWSVARIYGYTF	TGTGCCTGGAGTGTGGCCAGGATTTATGGCTACACCTTC
NA	TRBV20-1	TRBJ1-2	NA	CSAPRVGYTF	TGCAGTGCCCCGAGGGTGGGCTACACCTTC
NA	TRBV28	TRBJ2-4	NA	CASSPQVAGTKNIQYF	TGTGCCAGCAGCCCCCAGGTGGCAGGGACCAAAAACATTCAGTACTTC
NA	TRBV9	TRBJ2-1	TRBD2	CASSRLAGGSYNEQFF	TGTGCCAGCAGCCGACTAGCGGGAGGCTCCTACAATGAGCAGTTCTTC
NA	TRBV6-1	TRBJ1-1	TRBD1	CASSELAGGLTEAFF	TGTGCCAGCAGTGAACTCGCAGGGGGTTTGACTGAAGCTTTCTTT
NA	TRBV5-6	TRBJ1-2	TRBD1	CASRATYRDRDGYTF	TGTGCCAGCAGGGCTACATACCGGGACAGGGACGGCTACACCTTC
NA	TRBV13	TRBJ1-1	TRBD1	CASSLTGENTEAFF	TGTGCCAGCAGCTTAACAGGGGAAAACACTGAAGCTTTCTTT